A single sample gave rise to the 10 T cell receptor beta chains below, sequenced in a study of blood T cell repertoires in COVID-19. The protocol was immunoSEQ multiplex PCR, while the TCRdb copy is restricted to in-frame clones and leaves out a portion. The sample has fewer than 90,000 clones, 85% to 90% seen once. The sample taken for sequencing was peripheral blood. These TCRs come from an older man in a cohort sampled during active COVID-19.

J is TRBJ1-1 and V is TRBV6-6, with 9 bases matching TRBD1. Per germline, CDR1 MNHNY and CDR2 SVGAGI (reference sequence). This CDR3 region has 17 residues. Trimming cost V 5 bases and J 3 bases; bases outside gene matches: 13. As DNA, the CDR3 is TGTGCCAGCAGTCAGTCAGGACAGGGGTTCAGAGACACTGAAGCTTTCTTT. Protein: CASSQSGQGFRDTEAFF.

The chain carries TRBV9 and TRBJ2-3, with TRBD1 matching over 7 bases. Germline V gene data show CDR1 as SGDLS and CDR2 as YYNGEE. Trimming removed 2 bases from V and 2 bases from J; junction bases left unmatched: 2. The CDR3 is 14 residues long. CDR3 in amino acids: CASSVDRVTDTQYF. CDR3 sequence (DNA): TGTGCCAGCAGCGTTGACAGGGTCACAGATACGCAGTATTTT.

The rearrangement uses TRBV21-1 and TRBJ1-3; whether TRBD1, the table's D call, matches the DNA was not checked. TRBV21-1 corresponds to a pseudogene. The length of the CDR3 is 16 residues. CDR3 region: CASSASTGEIENTIYF. CDR3 sequence (DNA): TGTGCCAGCAGCGCCTCGACAGGGGAAATTGAAAACACCATATATTTT.

This chain connects TRBV19 to TRBJ1-5, with 7 nucleotides matching TRBD1. The CDR3 is 13 amino acids. The V gene's germline CDR1 is LNHDA and CDR2 SQIVND (reference sequence). Trimming took 5 bases from V and 5 from J; bases not matched to a gene: 3. CDR3 in amino acids: CASSVTGDQPQHF. Written as DNA, the CDR3 is TGTGCCAGTAGTGTAACAGGGGATCAGCCCCAGCATTTT.

The chain uses TRBV19 and TRBJ1-6; 11 nucleotides match TRBD1. Trimming at V came to 7 bases and at J to 0 bases, leaving 5 bases not matched to a gene. The CDR3 has 17 amino acids. CDR1 LNHDA and CDR2 SQIVND come from the germline V gene (reference sequence). CDR3 residues: CASNPGQGASYNSPLHF. DNA of the CDR3: TGTGCCAGTAACCCAGGACAGGGGGCCTCCTATAATTCACCCCTCCACTTT.

This clone was picked up one time. The chain has TRBV2 and TRBJ2-4; 8 nucleotides line up with TRBD2. Trimming took 3 bases from V and 4 from J; bases not matched to a gene: 2. Germline V gene data show CDR1 as SNHLY and CDR2 as FYNNEI. The CDR3 totals 14 residues. CDR3 sequence (DNA): TGTGCCAGCAGTGACTCGGGGGGGAAAAACATTCAGTACTTC. Residues: CASSDSGGKNIQYF.

This clone was counted between two and nine times. The chain has TRBV21-1 and TRBJ2-7; TRBD2 is the table's D call, not checked against the DNA. TRBV21-1 is described as a pseudogene. This CDR3 is 16 amino acids long. The CDR3: CASADRGDVCSYEQYV. The CDR3 DNA reads TGTGCCAGCGCGGACCGGGGGGACGTGTGCTCCTACGAGCAGTACGTC.

V usage is TRBV9 and J usage is TRBJ2-3, with 9 bases that match TRBD2. Trimming took 0 bases from V and 2 from J; bases not matched to a gene: 4. The CDR3 length is 16 residues. Germline-derived CDR1 and CDR2 are SGDLS and YYNGEE. CDR3 residues: CASSVGRLADTDTQYF. CDR3 bases: TGTGCCAGCAGCGTAGGGAGACTAGCGGACACAGATACGCAGTATTTT. Based on the CDR3 plus reference TRBV9 and TRBJ2-3, the full variable domain is DSGVTQTPKHLITATGQRVTLRCSPRSGDLSVYWYQQSLDQGLQFLIQYYNGEERAKGNILERFSAQQFPDLHSELNLSSLELGDSALYFCASSVGRLADTDTQYFGPGTRLTVL.

The gene calls are TRBV7-3 and TRBJ2-5; D is unclear. CDR1 and CDR2 from the germline V gene are SGHTA and FQGTGA. This CDR3 has 14 amino acids. Deletions cut 2 bases from V and 5 bases from J, with 12 bases between. The DNA of the CDR3 is TGTGCCAGCAGCTTAGACTTGGGTTCGGAGACCCAGTACTTC. Amino acids: CASSLDLGSETQYF.

The chain is built from TRBV4-1 and TRBJ2-3, with 8 bases that match TRBD2. CDR1 and CDR2 from the germline V gene are MGHRA and YSYEKL. J was trimmed by 6 bases and V by 1 base; bases with no gene match: 6. The CDR3 sequence is 15 residues long. The CDR3: CASSQGSGDLDTQYF. The CDR3 DNA reads TGCGCCAGCAGCCAAGGTAGCGGGGATTTGGATACGCAGTATTTT.